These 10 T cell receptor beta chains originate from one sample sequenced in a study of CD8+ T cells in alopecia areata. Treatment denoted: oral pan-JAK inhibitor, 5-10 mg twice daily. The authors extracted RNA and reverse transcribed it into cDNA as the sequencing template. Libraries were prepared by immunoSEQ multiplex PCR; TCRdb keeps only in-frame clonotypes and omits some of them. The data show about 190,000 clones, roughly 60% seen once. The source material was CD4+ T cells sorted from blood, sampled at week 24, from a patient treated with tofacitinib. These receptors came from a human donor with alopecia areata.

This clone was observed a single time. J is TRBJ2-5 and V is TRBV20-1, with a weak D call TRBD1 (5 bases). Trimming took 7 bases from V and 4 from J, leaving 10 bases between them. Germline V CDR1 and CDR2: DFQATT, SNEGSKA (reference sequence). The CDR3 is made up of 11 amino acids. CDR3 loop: CSVPGPETQYF. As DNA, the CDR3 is TGCAGTGTCCCAGGGCCAGAGACCCAGTACTTC.

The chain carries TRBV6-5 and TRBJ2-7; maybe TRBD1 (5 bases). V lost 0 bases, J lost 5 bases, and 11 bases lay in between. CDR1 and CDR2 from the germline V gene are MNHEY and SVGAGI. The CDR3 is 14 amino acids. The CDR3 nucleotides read TGTGCCAGCAGTTACTCGATGTCAGGGAACGAGCAGTACTTC. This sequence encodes CASSYSMSGNEQYF.

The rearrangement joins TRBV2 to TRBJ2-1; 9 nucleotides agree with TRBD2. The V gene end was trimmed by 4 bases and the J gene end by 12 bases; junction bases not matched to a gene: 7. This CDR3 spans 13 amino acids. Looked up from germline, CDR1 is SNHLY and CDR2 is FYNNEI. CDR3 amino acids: CASSVGQRGVQFF. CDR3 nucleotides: TGTGCCAGCAGTGTTGGGCAGCGGGGGGTGCAGTTCTTC. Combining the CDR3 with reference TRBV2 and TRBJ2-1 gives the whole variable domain EPEVTQTPSHQVTQMGQEVILRCVPISNHLYFYWYRQILGQKVEFLVSFYNNEISEKSEIFDDQFSVERPDGSNFTLKIRSTKLEDSAMYFCASSVGQRGVQFFGPGTRLTVL.

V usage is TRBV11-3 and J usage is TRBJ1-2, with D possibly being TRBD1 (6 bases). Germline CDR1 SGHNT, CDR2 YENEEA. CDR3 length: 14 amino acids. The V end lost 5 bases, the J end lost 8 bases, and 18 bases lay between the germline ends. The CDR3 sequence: CASSPGAGATGYTF. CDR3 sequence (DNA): TGTGCCAGCAGCCCCGGGGCAGGGGCTACCGGCTACACCTTC.

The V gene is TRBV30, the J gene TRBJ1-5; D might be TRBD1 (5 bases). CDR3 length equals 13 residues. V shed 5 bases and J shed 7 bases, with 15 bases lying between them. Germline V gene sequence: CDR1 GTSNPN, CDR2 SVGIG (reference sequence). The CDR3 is CAWDSGIGQPQHF. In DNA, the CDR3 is TGTGCCTGGGACAGTGGCATAGGCCAGCCCCAGCATTTT.

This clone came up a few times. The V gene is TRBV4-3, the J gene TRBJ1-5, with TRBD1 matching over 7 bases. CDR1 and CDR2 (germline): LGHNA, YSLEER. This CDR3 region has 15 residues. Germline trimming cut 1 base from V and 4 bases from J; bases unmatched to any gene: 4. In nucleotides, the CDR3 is TGCGCCAGCAGCCAAGGGGGACAGAAAAATCAGCCCCAGCATTTT. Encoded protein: CASSQGGQKNQPQHF.

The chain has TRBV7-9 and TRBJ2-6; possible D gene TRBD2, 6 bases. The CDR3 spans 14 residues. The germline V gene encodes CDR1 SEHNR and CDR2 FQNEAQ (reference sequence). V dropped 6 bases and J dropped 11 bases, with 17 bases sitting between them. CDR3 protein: CASSGKRWGDVLTF. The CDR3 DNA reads TGTGCCAGCAGTGGCAAGAGATGGGGGGACGTCCTGACTTTC.

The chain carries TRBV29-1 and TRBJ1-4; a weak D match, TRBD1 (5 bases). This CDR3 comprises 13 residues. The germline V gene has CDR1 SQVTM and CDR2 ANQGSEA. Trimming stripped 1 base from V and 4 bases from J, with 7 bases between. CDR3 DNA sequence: TGCAGCGTTGAAGGGGGGAGTAATGAAAAACTGTTTTTT. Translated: CSVEGGSNEKLFF. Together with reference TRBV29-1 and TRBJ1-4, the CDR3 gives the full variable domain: SAVISQKPSRDICQRGTSLTIQCQVDSQVTMMFWYRQQPGQSLTLIATANQGSEATYESGFVIDKFPISRPNLTFSTLTVSNMSPEDSSIYLCSVEGGSNEKLFFGSGTQLSVL.

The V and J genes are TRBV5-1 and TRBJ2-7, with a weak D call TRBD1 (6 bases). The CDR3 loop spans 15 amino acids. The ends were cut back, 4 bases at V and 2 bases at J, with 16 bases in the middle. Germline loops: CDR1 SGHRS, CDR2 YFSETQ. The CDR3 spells CASSVDRMDPYEQYF. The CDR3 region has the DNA TGCGCCAGCAGCGTGGACAGAATGGATCCCTACGAGCAGTACTTC.

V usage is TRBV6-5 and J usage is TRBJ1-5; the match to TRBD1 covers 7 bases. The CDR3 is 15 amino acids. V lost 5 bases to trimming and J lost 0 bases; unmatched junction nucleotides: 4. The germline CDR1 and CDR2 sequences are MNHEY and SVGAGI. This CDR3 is CASSPTGSSNQPQHF. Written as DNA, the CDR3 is TGTGCCAGCAGTCCGACAGGGTCTAGCAATCAGCCCCAGCATTTT.